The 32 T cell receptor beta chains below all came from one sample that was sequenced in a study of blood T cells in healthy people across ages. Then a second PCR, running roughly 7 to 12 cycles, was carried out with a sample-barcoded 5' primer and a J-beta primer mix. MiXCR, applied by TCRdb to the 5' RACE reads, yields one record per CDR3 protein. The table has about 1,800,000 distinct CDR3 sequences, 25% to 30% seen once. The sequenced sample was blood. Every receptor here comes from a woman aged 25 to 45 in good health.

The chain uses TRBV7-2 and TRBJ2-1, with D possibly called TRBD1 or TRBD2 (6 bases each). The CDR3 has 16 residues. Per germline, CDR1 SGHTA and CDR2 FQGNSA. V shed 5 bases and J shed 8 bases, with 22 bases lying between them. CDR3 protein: CASSPRGGIGGYEQFF. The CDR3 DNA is TGTGCCAGCAGCCCCCGCGGCGGGATAGGGGGGTATGAGCAGTTCTTC.

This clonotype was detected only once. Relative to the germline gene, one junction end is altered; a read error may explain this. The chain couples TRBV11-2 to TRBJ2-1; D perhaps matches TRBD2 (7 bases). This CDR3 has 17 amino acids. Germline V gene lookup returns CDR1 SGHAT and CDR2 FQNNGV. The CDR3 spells CASSAPGAGVIYNGQFF. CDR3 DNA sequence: TGTGCCAGCAGCGCACCGGGGGCGGGAGTCATCTACAATGGGCAGTTCTTC.

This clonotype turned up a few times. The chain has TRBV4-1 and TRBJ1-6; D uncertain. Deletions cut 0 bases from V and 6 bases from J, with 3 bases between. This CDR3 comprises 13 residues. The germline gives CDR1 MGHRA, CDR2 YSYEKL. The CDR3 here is CASSQDRNSPLHF. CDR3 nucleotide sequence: TGCGCCAGCAGCCAAGATCGTAATTCACCCCTCCACTTT.

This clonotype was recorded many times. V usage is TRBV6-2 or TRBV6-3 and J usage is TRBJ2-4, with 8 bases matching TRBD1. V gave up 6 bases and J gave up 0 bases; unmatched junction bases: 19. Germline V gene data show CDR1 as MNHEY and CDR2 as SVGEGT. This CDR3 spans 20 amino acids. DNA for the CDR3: TGTGCCAGCAGCCCAGCCCGTGGGACAGGCTTTGGCCTAGCCAAAAACATTCAGTACTTC. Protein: CASSPARGTGFGLAKNIQYF.

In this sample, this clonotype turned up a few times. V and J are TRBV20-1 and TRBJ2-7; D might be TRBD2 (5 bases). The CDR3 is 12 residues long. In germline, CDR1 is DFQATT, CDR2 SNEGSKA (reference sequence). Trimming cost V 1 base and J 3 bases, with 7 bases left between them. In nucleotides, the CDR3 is TGCAGTGCTAGAGGCGCGGGCTACGAGCAGTACTTC. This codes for CSARGAGYEQYF.

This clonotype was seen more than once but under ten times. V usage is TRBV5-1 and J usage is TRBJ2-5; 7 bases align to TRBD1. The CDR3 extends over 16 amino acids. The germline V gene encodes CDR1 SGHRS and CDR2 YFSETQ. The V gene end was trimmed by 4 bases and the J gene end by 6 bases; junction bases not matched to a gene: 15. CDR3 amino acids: CASSPLFRGGVQTQYF. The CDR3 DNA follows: TGCGCCAGCAGCCCCCTTTTCCGAGGGGGCGTACAGACCCAGTACTTC.

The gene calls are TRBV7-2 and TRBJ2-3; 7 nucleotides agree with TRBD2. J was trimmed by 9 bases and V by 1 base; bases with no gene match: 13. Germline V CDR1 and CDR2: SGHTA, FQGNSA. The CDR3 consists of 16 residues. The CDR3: CASSLDGASGSPTQYF. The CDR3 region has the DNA TGTGCCAGCAGCTTAGACGGGGCTAGCGGAAGTCCCACGCAGTATTTT. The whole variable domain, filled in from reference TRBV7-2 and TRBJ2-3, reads GAGVSQSPSNKVTEKGKDVELRCDPISGHTALYWYRQSLGQGLEFLIYFQGNSAPDKSGLPSDRFSAERTGGSVSTLTIQRTQQEDSAVYLCASSLDGASGSPTQYFGPGTRLTVL.

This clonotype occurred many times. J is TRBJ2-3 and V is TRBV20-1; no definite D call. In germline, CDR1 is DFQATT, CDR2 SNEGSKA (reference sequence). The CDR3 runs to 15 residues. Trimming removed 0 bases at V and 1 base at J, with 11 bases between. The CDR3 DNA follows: TGCAGTGCTAGAGATCGGGCTAGAGGCACAGATACGCAGTATTTT. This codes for CSARDRARGTDTQYF.

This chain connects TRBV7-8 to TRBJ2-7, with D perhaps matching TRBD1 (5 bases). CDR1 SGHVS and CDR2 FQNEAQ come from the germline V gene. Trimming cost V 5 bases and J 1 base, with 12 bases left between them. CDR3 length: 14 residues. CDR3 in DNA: TGTGCCAGCAGCCAAAAGGACATTTCCTACGAGCAGTACTTC. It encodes CASSQKDISYEQYF. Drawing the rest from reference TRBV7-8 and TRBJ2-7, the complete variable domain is GAGVSQSPRYKVAKRGQDVALRCDPISGHVSLFWYQQALGQGPEFLTYFQNEAQLDKSGLPSDRFFAERPEGSVSTLKIQRTQQEDSAVYLCASSQKDISYEQYFGPGTRLTVT.

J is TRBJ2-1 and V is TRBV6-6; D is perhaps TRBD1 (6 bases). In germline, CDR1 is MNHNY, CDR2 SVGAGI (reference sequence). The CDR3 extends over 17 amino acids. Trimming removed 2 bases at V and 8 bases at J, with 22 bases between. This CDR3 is CASSYGKTGLIFDEQFF. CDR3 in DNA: TGTGCCAGCAGTTACGGGAAGACAGGTCTGATCTTTGATGAGCAGTTCTTC.

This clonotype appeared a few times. CDR3 DNA sequence: TGTGCCAGCAGTCCCCCCGGAGCAGGCTACACCTTC. Translation: CASSPPGAGYTF. This sequence joins TRBV12-3 or TRBV12-4 and TRBJ1-2; D unclear. The CDR3 spans 12 residues. Trimming took 5 bases from V and 8 from J, leaving 12 bases between them.

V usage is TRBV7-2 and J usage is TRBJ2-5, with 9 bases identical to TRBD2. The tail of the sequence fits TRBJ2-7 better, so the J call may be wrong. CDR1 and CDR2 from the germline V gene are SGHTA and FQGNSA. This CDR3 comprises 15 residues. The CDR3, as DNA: TGTGCCAGCAGCTTCCTAGCGGGGCGTAGGTACGAGCAGTACTTC. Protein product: CASSFLAGRRYEQYF.

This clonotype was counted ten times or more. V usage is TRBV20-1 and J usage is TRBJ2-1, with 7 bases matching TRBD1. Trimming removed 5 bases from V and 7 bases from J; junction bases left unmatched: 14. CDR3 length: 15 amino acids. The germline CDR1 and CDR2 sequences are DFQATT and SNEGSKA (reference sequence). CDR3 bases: TGCAGTGCTCGTCCAGGGGGTAATAACCCGAATGAGCAGTTCTTC. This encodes CSARPGGNNPNEQFF.

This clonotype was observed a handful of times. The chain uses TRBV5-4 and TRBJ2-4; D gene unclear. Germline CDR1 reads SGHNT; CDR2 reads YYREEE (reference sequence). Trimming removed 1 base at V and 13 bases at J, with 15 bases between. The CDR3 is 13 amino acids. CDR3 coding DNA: TGTGCCAGCAGCTTGACAGCTAACAATGAGCAGTACTTC. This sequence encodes CASSLTANNEQYF.

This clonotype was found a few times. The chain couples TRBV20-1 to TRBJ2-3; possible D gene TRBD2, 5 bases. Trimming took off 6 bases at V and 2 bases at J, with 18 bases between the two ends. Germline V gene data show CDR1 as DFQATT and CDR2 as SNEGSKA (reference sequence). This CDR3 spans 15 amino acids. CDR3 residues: CSAPLTRLLTDTQYF. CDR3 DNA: TGCAGTGCCCCTCTCACTAGGCTCCTCACAGATACGCAGTATTTT.

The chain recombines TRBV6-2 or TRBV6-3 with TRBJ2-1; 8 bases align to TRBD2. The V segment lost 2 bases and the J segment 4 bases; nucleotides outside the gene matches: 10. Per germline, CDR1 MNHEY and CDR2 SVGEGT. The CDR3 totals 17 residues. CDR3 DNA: TGTGCCAGCAGTTACCACAGGGAGCGGGGGTTATACAATGAGCAGTTCTTC. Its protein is CASSYHRERGLYNEQFF.

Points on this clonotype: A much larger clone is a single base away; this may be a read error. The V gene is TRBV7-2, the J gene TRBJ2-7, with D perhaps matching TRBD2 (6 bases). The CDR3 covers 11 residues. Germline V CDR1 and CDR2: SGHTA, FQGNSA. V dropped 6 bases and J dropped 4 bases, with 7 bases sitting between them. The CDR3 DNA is TGTACCAGCAGTCGGGGGTACGAGCAGTACTTC. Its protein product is CTSSRGYEQYF.

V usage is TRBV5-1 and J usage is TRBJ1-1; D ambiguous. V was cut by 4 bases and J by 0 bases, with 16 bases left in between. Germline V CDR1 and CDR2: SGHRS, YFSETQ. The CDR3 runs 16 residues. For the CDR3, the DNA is TGCGCCAGCAGCCTCGGGTCAGCAATCATGAACACTGAAGCTTTCTTT. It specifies CASSLGSAIMNTEAFF.

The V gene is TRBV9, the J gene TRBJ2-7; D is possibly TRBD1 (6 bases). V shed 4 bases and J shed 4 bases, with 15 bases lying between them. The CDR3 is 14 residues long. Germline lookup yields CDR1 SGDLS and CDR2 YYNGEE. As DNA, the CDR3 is TGTGCCAGCAGCTTTCGGGACAAAGATTACGAGCAGTACTTC. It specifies CASSFRDKDYEQYF.

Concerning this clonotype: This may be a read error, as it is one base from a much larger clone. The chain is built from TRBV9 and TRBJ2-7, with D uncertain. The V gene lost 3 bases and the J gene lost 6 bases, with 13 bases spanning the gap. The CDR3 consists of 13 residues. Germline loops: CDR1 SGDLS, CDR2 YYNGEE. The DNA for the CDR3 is TGTGCCAGCAGCGGAGGTGGTGGCAGCGAGCAGTACTTC. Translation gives CASSGGGGSEQYF.

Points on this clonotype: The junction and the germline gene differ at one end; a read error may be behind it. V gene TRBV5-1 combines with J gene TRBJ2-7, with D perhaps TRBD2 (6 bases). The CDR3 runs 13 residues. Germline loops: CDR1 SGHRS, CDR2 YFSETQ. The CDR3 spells CVSSLAGGGEQYF. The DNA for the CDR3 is TGCGTCAGCAGCTTGGCCGGGGGAGGCGAGCAGTACTTC.

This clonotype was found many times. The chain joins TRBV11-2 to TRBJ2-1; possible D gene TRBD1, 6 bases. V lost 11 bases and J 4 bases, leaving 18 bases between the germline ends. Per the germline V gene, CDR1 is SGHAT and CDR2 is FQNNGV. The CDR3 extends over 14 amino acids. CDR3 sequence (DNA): TGTGCCTCAAGGACAGCCCTTGGATACAATGAGCAGTTCTTC. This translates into CASRTALGYNEQFF.

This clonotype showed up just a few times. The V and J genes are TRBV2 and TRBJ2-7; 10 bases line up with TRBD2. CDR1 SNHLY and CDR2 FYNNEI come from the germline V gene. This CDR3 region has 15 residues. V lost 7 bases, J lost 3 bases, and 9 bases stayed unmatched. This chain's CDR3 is CASTRGRTSGYEQYF. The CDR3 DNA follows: TGTGCCAGCACTCGGGGGAGGACTAGCGGCTACGAGCAGTACTTC.

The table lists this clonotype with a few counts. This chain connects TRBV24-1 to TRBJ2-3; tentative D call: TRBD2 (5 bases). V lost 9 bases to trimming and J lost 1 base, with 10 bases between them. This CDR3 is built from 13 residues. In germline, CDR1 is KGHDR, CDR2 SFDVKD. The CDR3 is CATLAPGTDTQYF. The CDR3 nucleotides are TGTGCCACCCTAGCACCGGGCACAGATACGCAGTATTTT.

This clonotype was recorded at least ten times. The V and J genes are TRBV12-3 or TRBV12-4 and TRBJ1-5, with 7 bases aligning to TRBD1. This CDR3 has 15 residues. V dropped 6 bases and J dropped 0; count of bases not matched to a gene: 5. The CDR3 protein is CASSRTGNSNQPQHF. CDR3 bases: TGTGCCAGCAGCCGGACAGGCAATAGCAATCAGCCCCAGCATTTT.

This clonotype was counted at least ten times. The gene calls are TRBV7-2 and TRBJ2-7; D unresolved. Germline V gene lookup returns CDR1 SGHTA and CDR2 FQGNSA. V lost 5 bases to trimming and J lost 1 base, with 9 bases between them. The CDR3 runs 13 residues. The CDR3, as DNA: TGTGCCAGCAGCGGATGGGCGTCCTACGAGCAGTACTTC. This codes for CASSGWASYEQYF.

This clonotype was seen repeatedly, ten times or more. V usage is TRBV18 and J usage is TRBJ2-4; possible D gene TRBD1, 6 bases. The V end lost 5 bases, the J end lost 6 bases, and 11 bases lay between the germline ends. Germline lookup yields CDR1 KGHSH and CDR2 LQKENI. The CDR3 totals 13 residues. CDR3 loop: CASSVGQLNIQYF. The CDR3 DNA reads TGTGCCAGCTCAGTAGGACAGCTAAACATTCAGTACTTC.

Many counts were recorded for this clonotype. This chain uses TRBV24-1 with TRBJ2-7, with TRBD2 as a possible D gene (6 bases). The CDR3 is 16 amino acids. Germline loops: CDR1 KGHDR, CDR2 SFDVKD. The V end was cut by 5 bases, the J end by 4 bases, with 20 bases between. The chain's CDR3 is CATSVSRAGFGYEQYF. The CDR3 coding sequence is TGTGCCACCAGTGTCTCAAGAGCGGGTTTTGGGTACGAGCAGTACTTC.

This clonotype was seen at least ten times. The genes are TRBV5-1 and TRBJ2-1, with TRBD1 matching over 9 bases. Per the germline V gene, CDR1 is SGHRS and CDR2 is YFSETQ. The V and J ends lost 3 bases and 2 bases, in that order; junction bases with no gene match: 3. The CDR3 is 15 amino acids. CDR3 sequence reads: CASSSGQGPYNEQFF. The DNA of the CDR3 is TGCGCCAGCAGCTCAGGACAGGGGCCCTACAATGAGCAGTTCTTC.

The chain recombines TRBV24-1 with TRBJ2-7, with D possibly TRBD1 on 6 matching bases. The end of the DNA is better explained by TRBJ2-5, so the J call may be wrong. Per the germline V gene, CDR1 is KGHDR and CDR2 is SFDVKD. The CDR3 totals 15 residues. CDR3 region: CATSPRQGLGETQYF. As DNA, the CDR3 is TGTGCCACCAGTCCTCGGCAGGGGTTAGGAGAGACCCAGTACTTC.

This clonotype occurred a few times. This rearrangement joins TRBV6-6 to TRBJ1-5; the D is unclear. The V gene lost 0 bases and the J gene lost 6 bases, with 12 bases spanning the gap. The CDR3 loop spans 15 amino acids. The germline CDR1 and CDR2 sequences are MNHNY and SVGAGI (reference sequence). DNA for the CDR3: TGTGCCAGCAGTTACTCCACTTGGTCCGTTCAGCCCCAGCATTTT. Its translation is CASSYSTWSVQPQHF.

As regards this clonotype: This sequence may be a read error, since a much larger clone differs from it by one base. The CDR3 DNA is TGTGCCAGCAGCTTAGCAGGGGGACTGACCTACGGGCAGTACTTC. Its translation: CASSLAGGLTYGQYF. The J gene is TRBJ2-5, the V gene TRBV7-9; D assignment may be TRBD1 or TRBD2 (6 bases each). This CDR3 spans 15 amino acids. Germline CDR1 SEHNR, CDR2 FQNEAQ (reference sequence). Trimming shortened V by 0 bases and J by 11 bases, and 19 bases separated the two germline ends.